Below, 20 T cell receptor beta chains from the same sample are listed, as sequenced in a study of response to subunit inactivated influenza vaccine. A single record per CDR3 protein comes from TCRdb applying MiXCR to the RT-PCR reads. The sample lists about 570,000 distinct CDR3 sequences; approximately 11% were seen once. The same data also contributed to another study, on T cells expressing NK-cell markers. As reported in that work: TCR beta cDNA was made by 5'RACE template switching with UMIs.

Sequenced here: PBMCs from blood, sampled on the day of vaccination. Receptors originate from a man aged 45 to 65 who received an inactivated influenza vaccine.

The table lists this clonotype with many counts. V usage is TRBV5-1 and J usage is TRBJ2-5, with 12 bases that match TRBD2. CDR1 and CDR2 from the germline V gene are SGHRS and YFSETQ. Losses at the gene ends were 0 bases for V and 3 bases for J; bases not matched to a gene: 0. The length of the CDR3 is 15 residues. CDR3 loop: CASSLGTSGEETQYF. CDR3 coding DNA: TGCGCCAGCAGCTTGGGGACTAGCGGGGAAGAGACCCAGTACTTC.

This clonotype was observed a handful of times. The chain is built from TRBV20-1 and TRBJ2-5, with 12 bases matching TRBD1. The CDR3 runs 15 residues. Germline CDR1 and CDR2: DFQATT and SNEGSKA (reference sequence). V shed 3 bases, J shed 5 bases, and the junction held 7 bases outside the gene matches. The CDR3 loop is CSASTGQGAGETQYF. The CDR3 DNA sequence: TGCAGTGCTAGTACGGGACAGGGGGCAGGGGAGACCCAGTACTTC.

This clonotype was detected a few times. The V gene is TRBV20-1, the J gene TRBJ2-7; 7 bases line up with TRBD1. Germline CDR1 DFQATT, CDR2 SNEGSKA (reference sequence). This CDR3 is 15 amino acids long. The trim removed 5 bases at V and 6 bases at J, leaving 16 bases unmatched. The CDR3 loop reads CSAVTGTANFREQYF. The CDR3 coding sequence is TGCAGTGCTGTTACCGGGACAGCTAATTTCCGCGAGCAGTACTTC.

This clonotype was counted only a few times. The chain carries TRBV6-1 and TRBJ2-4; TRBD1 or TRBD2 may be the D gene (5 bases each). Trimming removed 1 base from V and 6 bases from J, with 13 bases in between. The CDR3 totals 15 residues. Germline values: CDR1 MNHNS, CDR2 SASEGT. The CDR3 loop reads CASSEGGTPRNIQYF. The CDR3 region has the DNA TGTGCCAGCAGTGAAGGGGGGACCCCGAGAAACATTCAGTACTTC.

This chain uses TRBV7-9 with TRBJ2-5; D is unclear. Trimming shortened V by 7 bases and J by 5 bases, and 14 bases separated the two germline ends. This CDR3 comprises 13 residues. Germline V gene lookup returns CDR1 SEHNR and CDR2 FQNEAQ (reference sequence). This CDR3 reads CASTPRHLETQYF. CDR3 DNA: TGTGCCAGCACCCCACGTCATTTGGAGACCCAGTACTTC.

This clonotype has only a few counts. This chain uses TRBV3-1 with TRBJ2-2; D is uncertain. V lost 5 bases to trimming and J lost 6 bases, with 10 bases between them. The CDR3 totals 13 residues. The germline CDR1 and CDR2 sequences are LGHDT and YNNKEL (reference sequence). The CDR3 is CASSTHSSGELFF. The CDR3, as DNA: TGTGCCAGCAGCACACACAGCTCCGGGGAGCTGTTTTTT.

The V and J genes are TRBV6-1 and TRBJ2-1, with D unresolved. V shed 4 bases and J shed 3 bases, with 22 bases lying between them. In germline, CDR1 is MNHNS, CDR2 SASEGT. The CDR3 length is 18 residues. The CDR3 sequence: CASSVGSKGPTFYNEQFF. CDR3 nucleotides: TGTGCCAGCAGTGTGGGTTCGAAGGGCCCCACCTTCTACAATGAGCAGTTCTTC.

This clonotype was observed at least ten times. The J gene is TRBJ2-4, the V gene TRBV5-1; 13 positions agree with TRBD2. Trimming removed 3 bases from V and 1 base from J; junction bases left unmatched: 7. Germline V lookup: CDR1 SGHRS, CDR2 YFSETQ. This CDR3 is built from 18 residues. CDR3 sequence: CASSSGLAGLVAKNIQYF. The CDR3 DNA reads TGCGCCAGCAGCTCGGGACTAGCGGGACTGGTGGCCAAAAACATTCAGTACTTC.

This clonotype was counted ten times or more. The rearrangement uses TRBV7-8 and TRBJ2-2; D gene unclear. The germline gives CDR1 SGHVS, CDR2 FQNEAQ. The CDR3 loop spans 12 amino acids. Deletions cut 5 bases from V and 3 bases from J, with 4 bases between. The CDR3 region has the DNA TGTGCCAGCAGCGGTTACACCGGGGAGCTGTTTTTT. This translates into CASSGYTGELFF.

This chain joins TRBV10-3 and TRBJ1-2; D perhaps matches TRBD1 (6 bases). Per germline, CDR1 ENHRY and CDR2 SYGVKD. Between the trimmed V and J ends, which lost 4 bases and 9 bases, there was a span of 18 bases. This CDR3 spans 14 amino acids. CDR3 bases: TGTGCCATCAGTGGGACAGCGGTAGTGGGGCGCTACACCTTC. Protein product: CAISGTAVVGRYTF.

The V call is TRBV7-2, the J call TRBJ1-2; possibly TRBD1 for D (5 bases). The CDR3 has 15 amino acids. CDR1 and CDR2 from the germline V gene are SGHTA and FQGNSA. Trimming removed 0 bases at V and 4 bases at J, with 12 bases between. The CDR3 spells CASSLASGVGYGYTF. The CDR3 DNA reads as TGTGCCAGCAGCTTAGCGTCGGGGGTTGGCTATGGCTACACCTTC.

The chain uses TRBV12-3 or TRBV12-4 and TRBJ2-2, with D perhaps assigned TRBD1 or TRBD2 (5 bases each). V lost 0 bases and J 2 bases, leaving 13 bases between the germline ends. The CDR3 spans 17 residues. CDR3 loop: CASSLASQGRNTGELFF. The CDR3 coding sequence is TGTGCCAGCAGTTTAGCATCCCAGGGACGAAACACCGGGGAGCTGTTTTTT.

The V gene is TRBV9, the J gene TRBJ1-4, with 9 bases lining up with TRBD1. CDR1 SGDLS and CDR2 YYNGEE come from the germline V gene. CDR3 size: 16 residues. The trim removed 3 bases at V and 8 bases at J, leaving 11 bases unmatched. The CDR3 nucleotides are TGTGCCAGCAGCGCCGAGCCGGGACAGGGATGGGAAAAACTGTTTTTT. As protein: CASSAEPGQGWEKLFF. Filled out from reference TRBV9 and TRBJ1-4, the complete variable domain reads DSGVTQTPKHLITATGQRVTLRCSPRSGDLSVYWYQQSLDQGLQFLIQYYNGEERAKGNILERFSAQQFPDLHSELNLSSLELGDSALYFCASSAEPGQGWEKLFFGSGTQLSVL.

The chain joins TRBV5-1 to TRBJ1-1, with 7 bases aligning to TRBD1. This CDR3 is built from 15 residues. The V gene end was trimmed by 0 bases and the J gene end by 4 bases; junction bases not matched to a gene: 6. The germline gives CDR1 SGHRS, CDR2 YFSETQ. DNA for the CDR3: TGCGCCAGCAGCTTGGATGGGGCAGGGGGCACTGAAGCTTTCTTT. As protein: CASSLDGAGGTEAFF. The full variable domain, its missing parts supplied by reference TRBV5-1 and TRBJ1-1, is KAGVTQTPRYLIKTRGQQVTLSCSPISGHRSVSWYQQTPGQGLQFLFEYFSETQRNKGNFPGRFSGRQFSNSRSEMNVSTLELGDSALYLCASSLDGAGGTEAFFGQGTRLTVV.

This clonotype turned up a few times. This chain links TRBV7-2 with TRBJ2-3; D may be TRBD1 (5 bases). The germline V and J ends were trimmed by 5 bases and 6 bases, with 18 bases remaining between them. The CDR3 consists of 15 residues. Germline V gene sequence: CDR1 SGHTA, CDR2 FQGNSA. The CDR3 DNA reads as TGTGCCAGCAGCACCATTCAGGGATACTATGATACGCAGTATTTT. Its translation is CASSTIQGYYDTQYF.

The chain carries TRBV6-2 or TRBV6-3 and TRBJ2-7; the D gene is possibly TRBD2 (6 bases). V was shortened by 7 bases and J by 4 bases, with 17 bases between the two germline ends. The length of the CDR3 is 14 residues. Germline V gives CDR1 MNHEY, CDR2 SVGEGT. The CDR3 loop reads CASTEDSGSYEQYF. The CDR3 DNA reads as TGTGCCAGCACCGAAGATAGCGGTTCGTACGAGCAGTACTTC.

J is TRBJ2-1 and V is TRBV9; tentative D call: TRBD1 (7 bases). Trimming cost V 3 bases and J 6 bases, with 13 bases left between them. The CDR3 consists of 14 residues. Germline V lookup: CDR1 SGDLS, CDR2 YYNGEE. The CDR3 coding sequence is TGTGCCAGCAGCGCCCTCCAGGGGGGCAATGAGCAGTTCTTC. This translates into CASSALQGGNEQFF.

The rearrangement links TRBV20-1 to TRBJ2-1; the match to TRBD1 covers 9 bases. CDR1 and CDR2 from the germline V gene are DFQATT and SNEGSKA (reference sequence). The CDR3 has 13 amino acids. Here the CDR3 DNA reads TGCAGCGCCCGACAGGGGGGCTACAATGAGCAGTTCTTC. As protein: CSARQGGYNEQFF.

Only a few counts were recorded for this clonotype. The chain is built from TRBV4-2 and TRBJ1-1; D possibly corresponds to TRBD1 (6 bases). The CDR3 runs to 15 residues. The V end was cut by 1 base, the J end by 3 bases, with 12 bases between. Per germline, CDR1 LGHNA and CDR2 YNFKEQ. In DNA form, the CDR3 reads TGTGCCAGCAGCCAAGCTACTACAGGGTACACTGAAGCTTTCTTT. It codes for CASSQATTGYTEAFF.

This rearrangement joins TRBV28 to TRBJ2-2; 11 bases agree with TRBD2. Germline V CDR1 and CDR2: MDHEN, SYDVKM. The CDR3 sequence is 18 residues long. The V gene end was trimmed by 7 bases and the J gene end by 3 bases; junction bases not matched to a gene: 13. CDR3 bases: TGTGCCAGCAAAAGCCCCTACATTAGCGGGAGGGACACCGGGGAGCTGTTTTTT. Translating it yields CASKSPYISGRDTGELFF.